This T cell receptor (beta chain) was obtained from a study of PD-1 blockade in mismatch repair-deficient tumors. Generated by immunoSEQ multiplex PCR, the TCRdb table keeps only in-frame clones and is missing some. The sample has roughly 84,000 clones, about 84% seen once. V shed 2 bases and J 5 bases; nucleotides not matched to a gene: 2. The V gene's germline CDR1 is SGDLS and CDR2 YYNGEE. This CDR3 has 14 amino acids. The source is an adult with mismatch repair-deficient cancer. This chain connects TRBV9 to TRBJ2-1, with 9 bases that match TRBD2. Sequencing was performed on peripheral blood, taken 12 weeks after starting pembrolizumab. The CDR3 DNA is TGTGCCAGCAGCGTTTTAGCGGGAGACAATGAGCAGTTCTTC. It yields the protein CASSVLAGDNEQFF.